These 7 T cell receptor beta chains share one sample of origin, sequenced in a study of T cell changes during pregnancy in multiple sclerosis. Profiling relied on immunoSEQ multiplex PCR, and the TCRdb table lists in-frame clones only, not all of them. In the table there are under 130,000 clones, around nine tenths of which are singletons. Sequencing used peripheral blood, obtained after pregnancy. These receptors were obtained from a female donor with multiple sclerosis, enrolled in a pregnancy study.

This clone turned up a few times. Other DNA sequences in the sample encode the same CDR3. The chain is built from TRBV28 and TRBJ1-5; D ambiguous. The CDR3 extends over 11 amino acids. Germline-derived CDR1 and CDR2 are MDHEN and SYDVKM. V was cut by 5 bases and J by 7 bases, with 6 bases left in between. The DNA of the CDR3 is TGTGCCAGCAGTGTACAGCAGCCCCAGCATTTT. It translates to CASSVQQPQHF. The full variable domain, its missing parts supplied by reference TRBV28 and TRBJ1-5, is DVKVTQSSRYLVKRTGEKVFLECVQDMDHENMFWYRQDPGLGLRLIYFSYDVKMKEKGDIPEGYSVSREKKERFSLILESASTNQTSMYLCASSVQQPQHFGDGTRLSIL.

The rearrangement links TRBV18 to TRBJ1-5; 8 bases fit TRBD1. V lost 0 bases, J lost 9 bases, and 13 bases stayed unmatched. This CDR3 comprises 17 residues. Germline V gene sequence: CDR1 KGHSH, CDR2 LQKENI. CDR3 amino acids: CASSPPMRQGIMRPQHF. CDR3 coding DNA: TGTGCCAGCTCACCACCGATGAGACAGGGGATTATGAGGCCCCAGCATTTT. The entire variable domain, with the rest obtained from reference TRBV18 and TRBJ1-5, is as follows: NAGVMQNPRHLVRRRGQEARLRCSPMKGHSHVYWYRQLPEEGLKFMVYLQKENIIDESGMPKERFSAEFPKEGPSILRIQQVVRGDSAAYFCASSPPMRQGIMRPQHFGDGTRLSIL.

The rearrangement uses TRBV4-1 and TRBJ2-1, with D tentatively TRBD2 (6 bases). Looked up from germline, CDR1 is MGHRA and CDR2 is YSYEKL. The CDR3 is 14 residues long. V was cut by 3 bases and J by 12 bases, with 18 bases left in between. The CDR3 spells CASSHPRDPTWQFF. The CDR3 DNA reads TGCGCCAGCAGCCACCCGCGGGACCCGACGTGGCAGTTCTTC.

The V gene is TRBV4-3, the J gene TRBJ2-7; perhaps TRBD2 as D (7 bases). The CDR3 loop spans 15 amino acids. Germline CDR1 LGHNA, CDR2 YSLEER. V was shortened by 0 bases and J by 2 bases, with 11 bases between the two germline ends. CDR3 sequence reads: CASSQDRGAAYEQYF. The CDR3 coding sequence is TGCGCCAGCAGCCAAGATCGGGGGGCGGCCTACGAGCAGTACTTC.

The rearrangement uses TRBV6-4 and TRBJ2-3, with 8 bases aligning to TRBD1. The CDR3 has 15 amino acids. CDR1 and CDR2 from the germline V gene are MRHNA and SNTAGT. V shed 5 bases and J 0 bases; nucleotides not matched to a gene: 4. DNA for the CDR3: TGTGCCAGCAGTCGGACAGGGCCTAGCACAGATACGCAGTATTTT. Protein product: CASSRTGPSTDTQYF.

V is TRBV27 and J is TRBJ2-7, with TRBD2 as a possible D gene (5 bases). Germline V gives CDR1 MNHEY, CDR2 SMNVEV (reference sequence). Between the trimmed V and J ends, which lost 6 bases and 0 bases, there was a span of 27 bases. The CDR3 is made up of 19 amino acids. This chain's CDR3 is CASRQIRSPLGGSSYEQYF. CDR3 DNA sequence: TGTGCCAGCAGACAGATAAGGTCTCCCCTTGGTGGGAGCTCCTACGAGCAGTACTTC.

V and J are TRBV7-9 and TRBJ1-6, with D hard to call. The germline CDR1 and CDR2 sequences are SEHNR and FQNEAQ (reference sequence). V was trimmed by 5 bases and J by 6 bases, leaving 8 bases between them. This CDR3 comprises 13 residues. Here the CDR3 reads CASSNEGNSPLHF. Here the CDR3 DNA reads TGTGCCAGCAGCAATGAGGGTAATTCACCCCTCCACTTT.